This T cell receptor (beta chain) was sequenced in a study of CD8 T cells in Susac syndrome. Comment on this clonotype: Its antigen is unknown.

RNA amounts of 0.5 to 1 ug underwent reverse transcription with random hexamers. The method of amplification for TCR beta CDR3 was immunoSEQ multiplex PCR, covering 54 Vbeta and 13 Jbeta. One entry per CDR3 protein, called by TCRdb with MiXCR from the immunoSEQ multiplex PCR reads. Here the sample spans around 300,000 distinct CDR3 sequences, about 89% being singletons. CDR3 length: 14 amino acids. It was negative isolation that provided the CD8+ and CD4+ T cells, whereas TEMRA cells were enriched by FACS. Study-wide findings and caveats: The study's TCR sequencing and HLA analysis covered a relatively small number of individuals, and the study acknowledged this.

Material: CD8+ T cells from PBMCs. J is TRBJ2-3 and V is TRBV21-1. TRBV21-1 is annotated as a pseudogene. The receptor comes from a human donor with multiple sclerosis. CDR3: CASSCFRSTDTQYF. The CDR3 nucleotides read TGTGCCAGCAGCTGCTTCAGAAGCACAGATACGCAGTATTTT.